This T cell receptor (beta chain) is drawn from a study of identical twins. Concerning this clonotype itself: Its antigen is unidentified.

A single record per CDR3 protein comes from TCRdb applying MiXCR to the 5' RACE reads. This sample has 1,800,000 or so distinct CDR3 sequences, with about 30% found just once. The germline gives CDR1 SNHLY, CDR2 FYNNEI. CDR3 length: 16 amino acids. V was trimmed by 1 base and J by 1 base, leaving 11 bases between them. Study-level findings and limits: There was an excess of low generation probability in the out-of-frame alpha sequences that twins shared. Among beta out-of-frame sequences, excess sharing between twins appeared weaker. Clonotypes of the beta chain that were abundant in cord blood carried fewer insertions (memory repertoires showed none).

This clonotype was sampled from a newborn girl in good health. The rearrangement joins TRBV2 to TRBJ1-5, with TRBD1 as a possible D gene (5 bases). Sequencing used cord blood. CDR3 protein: CASSEGPRASNQPQHF. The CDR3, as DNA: TGTGCCAGCAGTGAAGGCCCCAGGGCGAGCAATCAGCCCCAGCATTTT. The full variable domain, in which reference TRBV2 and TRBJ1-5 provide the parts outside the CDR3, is EPEVTQTPSHQVTQMGQEVILRCVPISNHLYFYWYRQILGQKVEFLVSFYNNEISEKSEIFDDQFSVERPDGSNFTLKIRSTKLEDSAMYFCASSEGPRASNQPQHFGDGTRLSIL.